These 30 T cell receptor beta chains were sequenced from one sample in a study of blood T cell repertoires in COVID-19. TCRdb keeps only in-frame clones here, not all; method: immunoSEQ multiplex PCR. Found here are approximately 170,000 clones, approximately 80% of them singletons; the top ten hold approximately 8%. The material sequenced was peripheral blood. The receptors originated from a woman older than 75 with COVID-19, enrolled during active disease.

This rearrangement joins TRBV7-2 to TRBJ1-3; possible D gene TRBD1, 6 bases. Trimming took off 5 bases at V and 2 bases at J, with 10 bases between the two ends. Looked up from germline, CDR1 is SGHTA and CDR2 is FQGNSA. The CDR3 runs 14 residues. This CDR3 reads CASSPQGTGNTIYF. For the CDR3, the DNA is TGTGCCAGCAGCCCCCAGGGGACTGGAAACACCATATATTTT. Full variable domain (remainder filled in from reference TRBV7-2 and TRBJ1-3): GAGVSQSPSNKVTEKGKDVELRCDPISGHTALYWYRQSLGQGLEFLIYFQGNSAPDKSGLPSDRFSAERTGGSVSTLTIQRTQQEDSAVYLCASSPQGTGNTIYFGEGSWLTVV.

The chain uses TRBV19 and TRBJ1-5, with no clear D. This CDR3 has 11 amino acids. Trimming shortened V by 4 bases and J by 7 bases, and 5 bases separated the two germline ends. Germline V CDR1 and CDR2: LNHDA, SQIVND (reference sequence). The CDR3 region is CASSKLQPQHF. CDR3 nucleotides: TGTGCCAGTAGTAAACTACAGCCCCAGCATTTT.

There are a few counts of this clone. The V and J genes are TRBV5-1 and TRBJ2-1, with a weak D call TRBD2 (6 bases). Germline-derived CDR1 and CDR2 are SGHRS and YFSETQ. Trimming shortened V by 2 bases and J by 6 bases, and 15 bases separated the two germline ends. This CDR3 contains 15 residues. The DNA for the CDR3 is TGCGCCAGCAGCTTCGTCCTAGGGGAGGCCAATGAGCAGTTCTTC. Translating it yields CASSFVLGEANEQFF. The complete variable domain, with remaining parts taken from reference TRBV5-1 and TRBJ2-1, reads KAGVTQTPRYLIKTRGQQVTLSCSPISGHRSVSWYQQTPGQGLQFLFEYFSETQRNKGNFPGRFSGRQFSNSRSEMNVSTLELGDSALYLCASSFVLGEANEQFFGPGTRLTVL.

The chain couples TRBV10-3 to TRBJ1-3; D is undetermined. The germline V gene encodes CDR1 ENHRY and CDR2 SYGVKD. This CDR3 has 11 amino acids. With 3 bases removed from V and 8 bases from J, the gap between germline ends came to 5 bases. CDR3 amino acids: CAISDRDTIYF. The CDR3 nucleotides read TGTGCCATCAGTGATCGGGACACCATATATTTT.

The rearrangement links TRBV7-9 to TRBJ1-2; possibly TRBD1 for D (5 bases). The germline V gene has CDR1 SEHNR and CDR2 FQNEAQ (reference sequence). Trimming took 1 base from V and 4 from J, leaving 16 bases between them. The CDR3 contains 16 residues. This chain's CDR3 is CASSLGQISWGYGYTF. The DNA for the CDR3 is TGTGCCAGCAGCTTAGGACAGATTTCGTGGGGCTATGGCTACACCTTC.

The V call is TRBV27, the J call TRBJ1-2; 9 bases fit TRBD1. From germline, CDR1 is MNHEY and CDR2 SMNVEV (reference sequence). J gave up 5 bases and V 5 bases, and 3 bases lay outside the gene matches. This CDR3 region has 13 residues. The DNA of the CDR3 is TGTGCCAGCAGTCCGGGACAGGGTTATGGCTACACCTTC. It is translated as CASSPGQGYGYTF.

This chain connects TRBV7-6 to TRBJ1-6, with 9 bases fitting TRBD1. V trimming: 4 bases; J trimming: 9 bases; junction bases outside the gene matches: 4. Germline loops: CDR1 SGHVS, CDR2 FNYEAQ. The CDR3 runs 14 residues. CDR3 DNA sequence: TGTGCCAGCAGCTCTACAGGGGGCCGTTCACCCCTCCACTTT. Amino acid sequence: CASSSTGGRSPLHF. The variable domain in full, completed from reference TRBV7-6 and TRBJ1-6, reads GAGVSQSPRYKVTKRGQDVALRCDPISGHVSLYWYRQALGQGPEFLTYFNYEAQQDKSGLPNDRFSAERPEGSISTLTIQRTEQRDSAMYRCASSSTGGRSPLHFGNGTRLTVT.

The sample holds one count of this clone. The V call is TRBV5-1, the J call TRBJ2-5; D possibly corresponds to TRBD2 (5 bases). The CDR3 covers 13 residues. Trimming stripped 4 bases from V and 5 bases from J, with 12 bases between. CDR1 and CDR2 (germline): SGHRS, YFSETQ. This CDR3 is CASSPARAETQYF. CDR3 bases: TGCGCCAGCAGCCCCGCGAGGGCGGAGACCCAGTACTTC.

The CDR3 DNA reads TGCACCAGCAGCCAAGATAGTGGAAACACCATATATTTT. Translated, it gives CTSSQDSGNTIYF. V and J are TRBV1 and TRBJ1-3. TRBV1 is a documented pseudogene. CDR3 size: 13 residues.

The chain couples TRBV5-1 to TRBJ2-1; D unresolved. The CDR3 loop spans 14 amino acids. Deletions cut 4 bases from V and 3 bases from J, with 11 bases between. Germline V CDR1 and CDR2: SGHRS, YFSETQ. CDR3 loop: CASSHGSIYNEQFF. The CDR3 DNA is TGCGCCAGCAGCCACGGGTCCATCTACAATGAGCAGTTCTTC.

The chain joins TRBV9 to TRBJ1-3; D is perhaps TRBD1 (5 bases). There are 17 residues in the CDR3. The V gene lost 0 bases and the J gene lost 2 bases, with 15 bases spanning the gap. The germline V gene encodes CDR1 SGDLS and CDR2 YYNGEE. CDR3: CASSVEGPGLAGNTIYF. DNA for the CDR3: TGTGCCAGCAGCGTAGAAGGGCCAGGGCTTGCTGGAAACACCATATATTTT.

V and J are TRBV7-3 and TRBJ1-4; no firm D call. Germline assignment: CDR1 SGHTA and CDR2 FQGTGA. The CDR3 is 14 amino acids. Deletions cut 8 bases from V and 7 bases from J, with 17 bases between. CDR3 loop: CASGFRSPGEKLFF. The DNA of the CDR3 is TGTGCCAGCGGGTTCCGTTCCCCAGGTGAAAAACTGTTTTTT.

The chain has TRBV18 and TRBJ2-3; D gene ambiguous. CDR3 length: 12 amino acids. Germline V CDR1 and CDR2: KGHSH, LQKENI. With 4 bases removed from V and 5 bases from J, the gap between germline ends came to 7 bases. The CDR3, as DNA: TGTGCCAGCTCACGAACCGGAGATACGCAGTATTTT. It is translated as CASSRTGDTQYF.

This clone was seen once. The chain combines TRBV28 with TRBJ2-3, with D unclear. Germline values: CDR1 MDHEN, CDR2 SYDVKM. Trimming stripped 7 bases from V and 0 bases from J, with 5 bases between. The CDR3 runs 12 residues. The CDR3 nucleotides read TGTGCCAGCACCCGGAGCACAGATACGCAGTATTTT. Its protein product is CASTRSTDTQYF.

J is TRBJ2-7 and V is TRBV19; D gene unclear. V was trimmed by 0 bases and J by 4 bases, leaving 10 bases between them. The length of the CDR3 is 14 residues. CDR1 and CDR2 from the germline V gene are LNHDA and SQIVND (reference sequence). CDR3 in DNA: TGTGCCAGTAGTATAGATAGGCGGCCGTACGAGCAGTACTTC. Amino acids: CASSIDRRPYEQYF. The complete variable domain, with remaining parts taken from reference TRBV19 and TRBJ2-7, reads DGGITQSPKYLFRKEGQNVTLSCEQNLNHDAMYWYRQDPGQGLRLIYYSQIVNDFQKGDIAEGYSVSREKKESFPLTVTSAQKNPTAFYLCASSIDRRPYEQYFGPGTRLTVT.

This chain connects TRBV2 to TRBJ1-2; TRBD1 matches at 7 bases. This CDR3 has 14 amino acids. Per germline, CDR1 SNHLY and CDR2 FYNNEI. V dropped 8 bases and J dropped 8; count of bases not matched to a gene: 14. CDR3 in amino acids: CASFSSRDSGGYTF. In DNA, the CDR3 is TGTGCCAGCTTTAGTTCCCGGGACAGTGGAGGCTACACCTTC.

The J gene is TRBJ1-2, the V gene TRBV3-1 (or the pseudogene TRBV3-2); a possible D gene is TRBD1 (5 bases). CDR3 length: 17 residues. The V end lost 3 bases, the J end lost 2 bases, and 19 bases lay between the germline ends. CDR1 and CDR2 from the germline V gene are LGHDT and YNNKEL (reference sequence). The CDR3 DNA reads TGTGCCAGCAGCCACGCAATTACCATGACAGCCAACTATGGCTACACCTTC. It is translated as CASSHAITMTANYGYTF.

This sequence joins TRBV3-1 (or the pseudogene TRBV3-2) and TRBJ2-5; the D gene is possibly TRBD2 (6 bases). CDR1 is LGHDT, CDR2 YNNKEL, per germline (reference sequence). The CDR3 length is 14 residues. V lost 6 bases, J lost 4 bases, and 15 bases lay in between. DNA of the CDR3: TGTGCCAGCAGGGACGGTCCGGGGGTAGAGACCCAGTACTTC. Its protein is CASRDGPGVETQYF.

The chain has TRBV7-3 and TRBJ1-1, with unresolved D. The germline V gene has CDR1 SGHTA and CDR2 FQGTGA. There are 13 residues in the CDR3. Trimming took off 5 bases at V and 0 bases at J, with 7 bases between the two ends. CDR3 loop: CASSLQMNTEAFF. Written as DNA, the CDR3 is TGTGCCAGCAGCCTACAGATGAACACTGAAGCTTTCTTT.

CDR3 sequence reads: CASSPQEYEQYF. Written as DNA, the CDR3 is TGTGCCAGCAGCCCCCAGGAATACGAGCAGTACTTC. The genes are TRBV11-2 and TRBJ2-7; D unclear. Per the germline V gene, CDR1 is SGHAT and CDR2 is FQNNGV. The V end was cut by 5 bases, the J end by 4 bases, with 9 bases between. This CDR3 spans 12 amino acids.

The J gene is TRBJ2-7, the V gene TRBV18; 10 positions match TRBD2. The ends lost 6 bases at V and 0 bases at J; junction bases unmatched: 5. This CDR3 has 15 residues. CDR1 KGHSH and CDR2 LQKENI come from the germline V gene. This CDR3 reads CASSPSGGRSYEQYF. CDR3 bases: TGTGCCAGCTCTCCTAGCGGGGGCCGCTCCTACGAGCAGTACTTC. Looking up the rest from reference TRBV18 and TRBJ2-7 gives the full variable domain: NAGVMQNPRHLVRRRGQEARLRCSPMKGHSHVYWYRQLPEEGLKFMVYLQKENIIDESGMPKERFSAEFPKEGPSILRIQQVVRGDSAAYFCASSPSGGRSYEQYFGPGTRLTVT.

V and J are TRBV5-1 and TRBJ2-5, with 7 bases aligning to TRBD2. Germline CDR1 reads SGHRS; CDR2 reads YFSETQ. CDR3 length: 16 amino acids. V was pared by 0 bases and J by 2 bases, with 7 bases of the junction left unmatched. The CDR3 is CASSLGGSGLQETQYF. CDR3 sequence (DNA): TGCGCCAGCAGCTTGGGAGGTAGCGGGCTTCAAGAGACCCAGTACTTC.

The J gene is TRBJ2-7, the V gene TRBV5-1, with 9 bases matching TRBD1. Germline-derived CDR1 and CDR2 are SGHRS and YFSETQ. CDR3 length: 14 amino acids. The trim removed 3 bases at V and 4 bases at J, leaving 5 bases unmatched. The CDR3 bases are TGCGCCAGCAGCTCCCGGGACAGGGCATACGAGCAGTACTTC. As protein: CASSSRDRAYEQYF.

Concerning this clone: The same CDR3 can be traced to other DNA sequences in this sample. The V and J genes are TRBV6-5 and TRBJ1-2, with D possibly matching TRBD1 (6 bases). The CDR3 runs 14 residues. Germline V lookup: CDR1 MNHEY, CDR2 SVGAGI. The ends were cut back, 6 bases at V and 2 bases at J, with 13 bases in the middle. Written as DNA, the CDR3 is TGTGCCAGCAGCCGAGGGGGGGGAAACTATGGCTACACCTTC. As protein: CASSRGGGNYGYTF.

The chain couples TRBV5-4 to TRBJ2-7, with TRBD1 identical over 9 bases. The germline V gene has CDR1 SGHNT and CDR2 YYREEE (reference sequence). J lost 4 bases, V lost 4 bases, and 6 bases had no gene match. The CDR3 has 14 amino acids. DNA of the CDR3: TGTGCCAGCAGCAACCGACAGGGGGATTACGAGCAGTACTTC. The encoded protein is CASSNRQGDYEQYF.

The rearrangement links TRBV5-1 to TRBJ1-4; D is ambiguous. CDR1 and CDR2 (germline): SGHRS, YFSETQ. Trimming removed 0 bases at V and 8 bases at J, with 14 bases between. The CDR3 has 15 residues. The CDR3 is CASSLAGGVGEKLFF. CDR3 DNA sequence: TGCGCCAGCAGCTTGGCAGGCGGGGTTGGGGAAAAACTGTTTTTT.

The chain carries TRBV20-1 and TRBJ2-7; D is perhaps TRBD1 (5 bases). Germline V gene sequence: CDR1 DFQATT, CDR2 SNEGSKA (reference sequence). V lost 3 bases and J 3 bases, leaving 12 bases between the germline ends. The CDR3 consists of 13 residues. CDR3: CSASSRQGYEQYF. CDR3 bases: TGCAGTGCTAGTAGTAGGCAGGGCTACGAGCAGTACTTC.

The V call is TRBV5-4, the J call TRBJ2-3; 11 positions agree with TRBD2. CDR3 length: 17 residues. The V segment lost 4 bases and the J segment 4 bases; nucleotides outside the gene matches: 11. CDR1 is SGHNT and CDR2 is YYREEE in the germline V gene (reference sequence). CDR3 amino acids: CASSQRLAGSSSDTQYF. The CDR3 DNA is TGTGCCAGCAGCCAAAGACTAGCGGGATCTTCGTCAGATACGCAGTATTTT.

V gene TRBV24-1 combines with J gene TRBJ2-1; D is possibly TRBD1 (6 bases). The CDR3 loop spans 13 amino acids. The germline CDR1 and CDR2 sequences are KGHDR and SFDVKD. Trimming removed 5 bases from V and 4 bases from J, with 8 bases in between. The CDR3 DNA follows: TGTGCCACCAGTGCGACAGGATACAATGAGCAGTTCTTC. Amino acids: CATSATGYNEQFF.

This clone showed up just a few times. V usage is TRBV7-2 and J usage is TRBJ2-5; 14 nucleotides agree with TRBD2. The CDR3 spans 17 residues. After removal of 5 bases from V and 5 bases from J, the junction contained 10 bases not matched to a gene. Germline V gene data show CDR1 as SGHTA and CDR2 as FQGNSA. The CDR3 coding sequence is TGTGCCAGCAGCCCCGGGACTAGCGGGAGACCCTCTGAGACCCAGTACTTC. Translating it yields CASSPGTSGRPSETQYF.